Listed below are T cell receptor beta chains from one sample, sequenced in a study of vaccination effects on CD4 cells after COVID-19. The table came from immunoSEQ multiplex PCR; TCRdb's copy has only in-frame clones and leaves some out. The sample holds some 20,000 clones; about 65% are singletons and the top ten take 9.1%. Antigens for these TCRs are unknown. The sample here was CD4+ T cells from PBMCs cultured with HCoV-NL63 spike peptides, taken before COVID-19 vaccination. Receptor source: a human donor who received a COVID-19 vaccine. Each CDR3 is given with its conserved first and last residue. The order of the fields is V gene, J gene, D gene, clone size, CDR3 DNA, CDR3 protein. The D gene is left open where the match is weak. Only some rows state a clone size, as once, few, many or a class for expanded clones.

TRBV29-1	TRBJ1-1	-	once	TGCAGCGTTGAAGCGCAGGGAAACACTGAAGCTTTCTTT	CSVEAQGNTEAFF
TRBV19	TRBJ1-2	TRBD1	few	TGTGCCAGTAGTTTCCCCGGGACAGGGATCGGCTACACCTTC	CASSFPGTGIGYTF
TRBV9	TRBJ2-1	TRBD2	-	TGTGCCAGCAGCGTAGTTGGCGGGAGCCACAATGAGCAGTTCTTC	CASSVVGGSHNEQFF
TRBV18	TRBJ2-7	-	-	TGTGCCAGCTCACCCGGGGTCCCCTACGAGCAGTACTTC	CASSPGVPYEQYF
TRBV5-1	TRBJ2-4	TRBD1	-	TGCGCCAGCAGCGCAGACAGGGGTAGAAACATTCAGTACTTC	CASSADRGRNIQYF
TRBV7-2	TRBJ1-5	-	-	TGTGCCAGCAGCTTAACCAGTGTTGGGAATCAGCCCCAGCATTTT	CASSLTSVGNQPQHF
TRBV29-1	TRBJ2-7	TRBD1	-	TGCAGCGTAACGACAGGGGTTTTCTACGAGCAGTACTTC	CSVTTGVFYEQYF
TRBV27	TRBJ2-1	-	-	TGTGCCAGCAGTTTGTCGAAGGCCACTACGGGTGAGCAGTTCTTC	CASSLSKATTGEQFF
TRBV19	TRBJ1-3	-	-	TGTGCCAGTAGTATAGTTGGAACGGATGGGAACACCATATATTTT	CASSIVGTDGNTIYF
TRBV6-1	TRBJ2-7	-	-	TGTGCCAGCAGGGAAGAAACCTACGAGCAGTACTTC	CASREETYEQYF
TRBV24-1	TRBJ1-2	TRBD1	medium-sized	TGTGCCACCAGTGAGGGGACAGGGGGAGTGGATGGCTACACCTTC	CATSEGTGGVDGYTF
TRBV3-1/TRBV3-2	TRBJ2-5	TRBD1	medium-sized	TGTGCCAGCAGCCCTTCTTGGACAGGGAGGGAGACCCAGTACTTC	CASSPSWTGRETQYF
TRBV3-1/TRBV3-2	TRBJ1-6	-	-	TGTGCCAGCAGCCAGGGGCTCAATTCACCCCTCCACTTT	CASSQGLNSPLHF
TRBV10-1	TRBJ2-7	-	-	TGCGCCAGCAGTGAGTCGGTGAGCGGTGCCGTAGTGTTGAACTTC	CASSESVSGAVVLNF
TRBV20-1	TRBJ1-1	-	-	TGCAGTGCTGCCCCTATGGCTGAAGCTTTCTTT	CSAAPMAEAFF
TRBV4-1	TRBJ1-1	TRBD1	-	TGCGCCAGCAGCCAAGTACAGGGGAGCACTGAAGCTTTCTTT	CASSQVQGSTEAFF
TRBV27	TRBJ2-2	-	-	TGTGCCAGCAGCTTGGGACCCGCGAACACCGGGGAGCTGTTTTTT	CASSLGPANTGELFF
TRBV6-4	TRBJ2-1	TRBD2	once	TGTGCCAGCAGTGACTCTGGGGGAGGGCCCGATGAGCAGTTCTTC	CASSDSGGGPDEQFF
TRBV10-3	TRBJ1-1	-	-	TGTGCCATCAGTGAGTCGGGGATCACTGAAGCTTTCTTT	CAISESGITEAFF
TRBV27	TRBJ1-1	TRBD1	few	TGTGCCAGCAGTTTATGGGACAGGGGGCGAGCTTTCTTT	CASSLWDRGRAFF
TRBV10-2	TRBJ2-5	-	-	TGCGCCAGCAGCCCGGGGGCCAGTCAAGAGACCCAGTACTTC	CASSPGASQETQYF
TRBV6-1	TRBJ2-6	-	-	TGTGCCAGCAGTGAGGGGGCCAACGTCCTGACTTTC	CASSEGANVLTF
TRBV7-9	TRBJ2-3	TRBD2	once	TGTGCCAGCAGCCCAGGAGCGGGGGCCGACACAGATACGCAGTATTTT	CASSPGAGADTDTQYF
TRBV18	TRBJ1-6	-	-	TGTGCCAGCTCACGGCAACAGGGAAAGAATTCACCCCTCCACTTT	CASSRQQGKNSPLHF
TRBV7-2	TRBJ2-1	-	-	TGTGCCAGCAGCTTAGTGGTTCGCGGGGATCAGAAGTTCTTC	CASSLVVRGDQKFF
TRBV19	TRBJ2-2	TRBD2	once	TGTGCCAGTAGGGAAGGGGTAGCGGGGGTAACAGGCGGGGAGCTGTTTTTT	CASREGVAGVTGGELFF
TRBV10-2	TRBJ2-2	-	-	TGCGCCAGCAGTGAGGGTTGGCATAGGGTGCGGGGCACCGGGGAGCTGTTTTTT	CASSEGWHRVRGTGELFF
TRBV5-1	TRBJ2-1	-	-	TGCGCCAGCAGCTTGGAGGGTAGCTCCTACAATGAGCAGTTCTTC	CASSLEGSSYNEQFF
TRBV6-4	TRBJ2-5	-	-	TGTGCCAGCAGTGTATGGGACCGAGAGACCCAGTACTTC	CASSVWDRETQYF
TRBV7-2	TRBJ2-5	-	-	TGTGCCAGCAGCTATAATCCACTAGAGACCCAGTACTTC	CASSYNPLETQYF
TRBV4-1	TRBJ1-5	-	few	TGCGCCAGCAGCCAAGATTTCAGAAATCAGCCCCAGCATTTT	CASSQDFRNQPQHF
TRBV2	TRBJ1-2	TRBD1	-	TGTGCCAGCAGTTCTACTCCCACCGGGACAGGGAAGAACTATGGCTACACCTTC	CASSSTPTGTGKNYGYTF
TRBV7-9	TRBJ1-1	TRBD1	-	TGTGCCAGCAGCTTTAGGGACAGGGGCACTGAAGCTTTCTTT	CASSFRDRGTEAFF
TRBV19	TRBJ1-3	TRBD1	few	TGTGCCAGCGGTCCCAGCAGGGGGCAAAACACCATATATTTT	CASGPSRGQNTIYF
TRBV9	TRBJ1-4	TRBD1	-	TGTGCCAGCAGCGTAGACAGGGGCAATGAAAAACTGTTTTTT	CASSVDRGNEKLFF
TRBV24-1	TRBJ2-7	TRBD1	-	TGTGCCACCAGTGATTACGGACAGGGAGGATCCTACGAGCAGTACTTC	CATSDYGQGGSYEQYF
TRBV6-5	TRBJ1-1	-	-	TGTGCCAGCAGACCCTGGTTACGGAACACTGAAGCTTTCTTT	CASRPWLRNTEAFF
TRBV11-2	TRBJ2-5	-	-	TGTGCCAGCAGCAACTTCCAGGGGGGTGAGACCCAGTACTTC	CASSNFQGGETQYF
TRBV7-2	TRBJ2-7	-	-	TGTGCCAGCAGCTTATCCGTCTCGAGCTCCTACGAGCAGTACTTC	CASSLSVSSSYEQYF
TRBV5-1	TRBJ2-7	TRBD1	once	TGCGCCAGCAGCTCAGCCGGGACAGGCTCCTACGAGCAGTACTTC	CASSSAGTGSYEQYF
TRBV9	TRBJ1-6	-	few	TGTGCCAGCAGCCCGGACCTCTCCAATTCACCCCTCCACTTT	CASSPDLSNSPLHF
TRBV4-1	TRBJ2-7	-	-	TGCGCCAGCAGCCTAACTTCCCTCTACGAGCAGTACTTC	CASSLTSLYEQYF
TRBV6-1	TRBJ2-1	TRBD1	once	TGTGCCAGCAGTGAGGGGACAGGGGGCAATGAGCAGTTCTTC	CASSEGTGGNEQFF
TRBV5-5	TRBJ1-6	-	-	TGTGCCAGCAGCTTATCAAGGGACTCGGTGTCACCCCTCCACTTT	CASSLSRDSVSPLHF
TRBV29-1	TRBJ1-1	-	-	TGCAGCGTTGATGACAGCCTGAACACTGAAGCTTTCTTT	CSVDDSLNTEAFF
TRBV7-9	TRBJ1-1	TRBD1	-	TGTGCCAGCAGCTCCGGGACAGCGCGGGGCACTGAAGCTTTCTTT	CASSSGTARGTEAFF
TRBV2	TRBJ1-6	-	-	TGTGCCAGCAGTAATAATTCACCCCTCCACTTT	CASSNNSPLHF
TRBV7-9	TRBJ1-1	TRBD1	few	TGTGCCAGCAGCTTAACAGGGGTTGCTGAAGCTTTCTTT	CASSLTGVAEAFF
TRBV7-7	TRBJ2-5	-	-	TGTGCCAGCAGCTTAGGTAGGACAGTGACGGGAGAGACCCAGTACTTC	CASSLGRTVTGETQYF
TRBV6-1	TRBJ1-6	TRBD1	-	TGTGCCAGCAGGGAACAGGGGGTCTCCTATAATTCACCCCTCCACTTT	CASREQGVSYNSPLHF
TRBV2	TRBJ2-1	-	-	TGTGCCAGCAGACCGGGACGCTACAATGAGCAGTTCTTC	CASRPGRYNEQFF
TRBV27	TRBJ2-7	TRBD1	-	TGTGCCAGCGGAAGGACAGGGGGGCCTCGGGGTGAGCAGTACTTC	CASGRTGGPRGEQYF
TRBV5-1	TRBJ2-2	-	-	TGCGCCAGCAGAGAGGGCCAACACGCGAACACCGGGGAGCTGTTTTTT	CASREGQHANTGELFF
TRBV7-9	TRBJ2-7	-	-	TGTGCCAGCAGCTTGGGTAGGGGTGGTATTTCCCACGAGCAGTACTTC	CASSLGRGGISHEQYF
TRBV2	TRBJ2-5	TRBD2	-	TGTGCCAGCAGATTACTAGCGGGGTCGCTTGAGACCCAGTACTTC	CASRLLAGSLETQYF